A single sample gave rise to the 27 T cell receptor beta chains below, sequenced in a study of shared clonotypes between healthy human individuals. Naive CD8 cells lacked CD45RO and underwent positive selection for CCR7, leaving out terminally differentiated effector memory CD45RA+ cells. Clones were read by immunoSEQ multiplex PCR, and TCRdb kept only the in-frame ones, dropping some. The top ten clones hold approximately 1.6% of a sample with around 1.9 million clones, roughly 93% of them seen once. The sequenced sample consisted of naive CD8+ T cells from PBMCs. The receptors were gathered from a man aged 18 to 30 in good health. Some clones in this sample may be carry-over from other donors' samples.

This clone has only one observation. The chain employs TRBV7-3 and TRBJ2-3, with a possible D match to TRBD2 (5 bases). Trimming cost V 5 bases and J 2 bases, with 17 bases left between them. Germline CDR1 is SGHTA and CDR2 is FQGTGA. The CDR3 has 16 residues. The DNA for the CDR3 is TGTGCCAGCAGCCGCCACCTCGGAGGATCCACAGATACGCAGTATTTT. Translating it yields CASSRHLGGSTDTQYF.

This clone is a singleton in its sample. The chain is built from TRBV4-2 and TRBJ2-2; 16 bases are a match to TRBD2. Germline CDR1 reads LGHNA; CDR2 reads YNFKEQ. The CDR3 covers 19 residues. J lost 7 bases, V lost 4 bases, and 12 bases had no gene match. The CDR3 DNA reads TGTGCCAGCAGCCCTCCGGGGACTAGCGGGAGGGGGGTGATCGGGGAGCTGTTTTTT. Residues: CASSPPGTSGRGVIGELFF.

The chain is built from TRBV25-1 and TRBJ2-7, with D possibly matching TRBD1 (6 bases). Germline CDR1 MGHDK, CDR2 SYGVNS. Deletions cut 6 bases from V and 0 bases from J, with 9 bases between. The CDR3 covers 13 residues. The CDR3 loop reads CASRQGNSYEQYF. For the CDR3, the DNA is TGTGCCAGCAGACAGGGCAACTCCTACGAGCAGTACTTC.

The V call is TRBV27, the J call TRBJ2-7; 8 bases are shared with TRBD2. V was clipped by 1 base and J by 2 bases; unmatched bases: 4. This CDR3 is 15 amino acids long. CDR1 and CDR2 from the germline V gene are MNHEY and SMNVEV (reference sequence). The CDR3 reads CASSLYGTSTYEQYF. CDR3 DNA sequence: TGTGCCAGCAGTTTATACGGGACTAGTACCTACGAGCAGTACTTC.

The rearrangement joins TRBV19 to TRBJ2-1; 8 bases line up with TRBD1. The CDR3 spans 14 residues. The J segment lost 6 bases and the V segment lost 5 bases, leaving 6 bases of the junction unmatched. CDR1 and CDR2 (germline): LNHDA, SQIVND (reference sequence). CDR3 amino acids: CASSSRTGINEQFF. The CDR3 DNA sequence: TGTGCCAGTAGTTCTAGGACAGGGATCAATGAGCAGTTCTTC.

The CDR3, as DNA: TGTGCCTGGAGTGTTGCGGCTGGCTACACCTTC. This translates into CAWSVAAGYTF. This sequence joins TRBV30 and TRBJ1-2, with unresolved D. The CDR3 has 11 amino acids. Germline CDR1 GTSNPN, CDR2 SVGIG (reference sequence). Trimming removed 0 bases at V and 7 bases at J, with 6 bases between.

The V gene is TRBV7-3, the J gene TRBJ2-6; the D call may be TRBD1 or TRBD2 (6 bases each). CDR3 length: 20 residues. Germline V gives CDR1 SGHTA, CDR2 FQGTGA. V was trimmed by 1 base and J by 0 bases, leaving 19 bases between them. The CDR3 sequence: CASSLMPGAPGSSGANVLTF. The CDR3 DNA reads TGTGCCAGCAGCTTAATGCCGGGGGCACCCGGAAGCTCTGGGGCCAACGTCCTGACTTTC.

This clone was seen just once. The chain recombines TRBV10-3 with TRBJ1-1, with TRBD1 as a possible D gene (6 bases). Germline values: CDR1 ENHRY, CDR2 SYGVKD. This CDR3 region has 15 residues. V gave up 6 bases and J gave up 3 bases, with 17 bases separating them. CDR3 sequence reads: CAIRPGGPGDTEAFF. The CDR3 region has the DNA TGTGCCATCAGACCCGGGGGGCCGGGGGACACTGAAGCTTTCTTT.

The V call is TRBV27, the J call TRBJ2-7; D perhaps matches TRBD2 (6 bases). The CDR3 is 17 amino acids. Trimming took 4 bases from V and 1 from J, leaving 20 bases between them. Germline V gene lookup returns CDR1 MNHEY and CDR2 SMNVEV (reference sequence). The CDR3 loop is CASSYLNPSAPSYEQYF. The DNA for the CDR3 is TGTGCCAGCAGTTACCTAAACCCTAGCGCCCCTTCCTACGAGCAGTACTTC.

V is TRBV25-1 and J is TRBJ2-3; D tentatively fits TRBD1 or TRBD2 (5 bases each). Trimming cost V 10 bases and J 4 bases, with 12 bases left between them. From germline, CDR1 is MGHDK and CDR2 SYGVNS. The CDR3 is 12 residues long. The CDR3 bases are TGTGCCACCTGGGGGACCCCAGATACGCAGTATTTT. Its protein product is CATWGTPDTQYF.

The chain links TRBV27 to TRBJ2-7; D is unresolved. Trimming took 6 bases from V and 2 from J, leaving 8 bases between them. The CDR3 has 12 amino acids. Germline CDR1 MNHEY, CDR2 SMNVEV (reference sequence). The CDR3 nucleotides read TGTGCCAGCAGGGGGTCCACCTACGAGCAGTACTTC. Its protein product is CASRGSTYEQYF.

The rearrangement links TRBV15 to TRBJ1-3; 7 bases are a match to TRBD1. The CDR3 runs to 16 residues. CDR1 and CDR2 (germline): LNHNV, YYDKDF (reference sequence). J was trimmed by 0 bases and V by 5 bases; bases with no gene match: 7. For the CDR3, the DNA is TGTGCCACCAGCGCCTGGGACAGCTACTCTGGAAACACCATATATTTT. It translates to CATSAWDSYSGNTIYF.

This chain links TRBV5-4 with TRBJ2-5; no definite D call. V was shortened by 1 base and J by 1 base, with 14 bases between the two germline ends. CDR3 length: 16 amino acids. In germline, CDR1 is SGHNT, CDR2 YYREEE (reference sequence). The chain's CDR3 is CASSLPSDQLQETQYF. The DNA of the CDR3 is TGTGCCAGCAGCTTGCCCAGCGACCAACTCCAAGAGACCCAGTACTTC.

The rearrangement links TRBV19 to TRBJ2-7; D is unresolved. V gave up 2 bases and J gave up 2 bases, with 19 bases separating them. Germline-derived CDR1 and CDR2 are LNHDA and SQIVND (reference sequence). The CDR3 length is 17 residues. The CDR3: CASSISHRAPLPYEQYF. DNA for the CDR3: TGTGCCAGTAGTATATCCCATAGGGCACCACTGCCCTACGAGCAGTACTTC.

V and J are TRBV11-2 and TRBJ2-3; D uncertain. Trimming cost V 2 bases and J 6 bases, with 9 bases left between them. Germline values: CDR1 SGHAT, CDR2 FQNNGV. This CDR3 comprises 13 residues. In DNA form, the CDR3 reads TGTGCCAGCAGCTTAAAAGGTTCCGATACGCAGTATTTT. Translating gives CASSLKGSDTQYF.

CDR3 residues: CASSVSGVGGQETQYF. The CDR3 DNA reads TGTGCCAGCAGCGTCTCTGGGGTGGGGGGACAAGAGACCCAGTACTTC. The chain combines TRBV9 with TRBJ2-5; D possibly corresponds to TRBD2 (6 bases). Germline V gene sequence: CDR1 SGDLS, CDR2 YYNGEE. The CDR3 has 16 residues. V was pared by 2 bases and J by 2 bases, with 16 bases between.

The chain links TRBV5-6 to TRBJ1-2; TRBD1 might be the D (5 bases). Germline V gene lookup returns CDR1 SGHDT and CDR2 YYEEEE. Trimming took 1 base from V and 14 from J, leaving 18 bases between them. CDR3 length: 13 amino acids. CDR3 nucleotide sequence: TGTGCCAGCAGCTTGTCTCCCTCGACAGCGGAGACCTTC. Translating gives CASSLSPSTAETF.

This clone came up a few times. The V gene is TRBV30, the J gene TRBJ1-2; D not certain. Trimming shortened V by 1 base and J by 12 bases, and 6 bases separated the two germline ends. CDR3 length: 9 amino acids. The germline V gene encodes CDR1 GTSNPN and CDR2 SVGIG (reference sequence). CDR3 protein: CAWSGQDTF. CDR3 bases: TGTGCCTGGAGTGGGCAGGACACCTTC.

CDR3 DNA: TGTGCCAGCAGCGAGAGTAGCGGGAGGAGCACAGATACGCAGTATTTT. Protein product: CASSESSGRSTDTQYF. The gene calls are TRBV9 and TRBJ2-3, with 10 bases fitting TRBD2. The CDR3 runs 16 residues. V shed 3 bases and J 0 bases; nucleotides not matched to a gene: 4. Germline CDR1 and CDR2: SGDLS and YYNGEE.

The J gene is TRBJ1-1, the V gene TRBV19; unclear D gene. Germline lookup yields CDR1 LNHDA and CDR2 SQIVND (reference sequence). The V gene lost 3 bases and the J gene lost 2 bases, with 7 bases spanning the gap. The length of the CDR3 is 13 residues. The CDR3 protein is CASSINLNTEAFF. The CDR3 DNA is TGTGCCAGTAGTATCAACCTAAACACTGAAGCTTTCTTT.

The CDR3 DNA sequence: TGTGCCAGCAGGGAAAGCAGGCTGACGAACACTGAAGCTTTCTTT. It yields the protein CASRESRLTNTEAFF. The chain links TRBV28 to TRBJ1-1; D unresolved. This CDR3 is 15 amino acids long. The germline gives CDR1 MDHEN, CDR2 SYDVKM. Trimming cost V 6 bases and J 1 base, with 15 bases left between them.

For the CDR3, the DNA is TGTGCCAGCAACCCGACTAGCGGGTCGTACAATGAGCAGTTCTTC. Translating gives CASNPTSGSYNEQFF. This chain uses TRBV5-6 with TRBJ2-1; 10 nucleotides line up with TRBD2. The V gene end was trimmed by 6 bases and the J gene end by 4 bases; junction bases not matched to a gene: 7. This CDR3 is 15 amino acids long. CDR1 and CDR2 from the germline V gene are SGHDT and YYEEEE. Drawing the rest from reference TRBV5-6 and TRBJ2-1, the complete variable domain is DAGVTQSPTHLIKTRGQQVTLRCSPKSGHDTVSWYQQALGQGPQFIFQYYEEEERQRGNFPDRFSGHQFPNYSSELNVNALLLGDSALYLCASNPTSGSYNEQFFGPGTRLTVL.

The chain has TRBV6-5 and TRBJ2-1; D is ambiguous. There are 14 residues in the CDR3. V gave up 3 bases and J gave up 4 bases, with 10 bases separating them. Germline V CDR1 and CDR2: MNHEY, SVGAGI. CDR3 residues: CASSYGREYNEQFF. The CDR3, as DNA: TGTGCCAGCAGTTATGGGCGAGAGTACAATGAGCAGTTCTTC.

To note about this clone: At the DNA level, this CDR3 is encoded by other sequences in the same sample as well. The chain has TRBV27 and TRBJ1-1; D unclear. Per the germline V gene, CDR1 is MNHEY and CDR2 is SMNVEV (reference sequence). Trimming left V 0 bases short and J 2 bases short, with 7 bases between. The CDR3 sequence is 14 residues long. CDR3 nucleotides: TGTGCCAGCAGTTTATCGCCAGGTAACACTGAAGCTTTCTTT. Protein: CASSLSPGNTEAFF.

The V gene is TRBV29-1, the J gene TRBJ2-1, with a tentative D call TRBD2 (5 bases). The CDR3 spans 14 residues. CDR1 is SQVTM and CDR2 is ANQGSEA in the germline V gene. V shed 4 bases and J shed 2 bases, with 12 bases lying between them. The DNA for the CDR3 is TGCAGCGTTGTTAGGAGGCTGGCCTACAATGAGCAGTTCTTC. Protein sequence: CSVVRRLAYNEQFF.

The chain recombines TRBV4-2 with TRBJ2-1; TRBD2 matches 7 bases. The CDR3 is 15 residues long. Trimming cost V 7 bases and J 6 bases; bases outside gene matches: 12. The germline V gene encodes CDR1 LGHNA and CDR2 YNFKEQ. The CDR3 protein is CASTPVAGASNEQFF. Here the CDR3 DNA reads TGTGCCAGCACGCCCGTGGCGGGAGCCAGCAATGAGCAGTTCTTC.

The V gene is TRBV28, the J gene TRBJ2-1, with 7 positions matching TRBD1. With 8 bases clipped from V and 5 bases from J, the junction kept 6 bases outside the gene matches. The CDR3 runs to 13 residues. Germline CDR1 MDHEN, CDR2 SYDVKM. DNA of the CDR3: TGTGCCAGCCGTACAGGGGCGAACAATGAGCAGTTCTTC. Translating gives CASRTGANNEQFF.